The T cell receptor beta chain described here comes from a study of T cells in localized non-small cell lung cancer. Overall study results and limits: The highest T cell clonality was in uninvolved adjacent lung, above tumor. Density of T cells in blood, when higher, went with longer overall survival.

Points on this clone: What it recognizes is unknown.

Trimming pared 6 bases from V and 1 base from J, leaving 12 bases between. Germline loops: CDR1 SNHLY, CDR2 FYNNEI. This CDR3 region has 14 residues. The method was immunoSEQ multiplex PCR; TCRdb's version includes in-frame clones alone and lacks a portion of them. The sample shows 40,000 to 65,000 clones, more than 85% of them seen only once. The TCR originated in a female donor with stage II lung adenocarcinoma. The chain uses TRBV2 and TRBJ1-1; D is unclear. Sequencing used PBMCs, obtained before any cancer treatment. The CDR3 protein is CASRAQAQNTEAFF. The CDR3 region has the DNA TGTGCCAGCAGGGCCCAGGCCCAGAACACTGAAGCTTTCTTT.